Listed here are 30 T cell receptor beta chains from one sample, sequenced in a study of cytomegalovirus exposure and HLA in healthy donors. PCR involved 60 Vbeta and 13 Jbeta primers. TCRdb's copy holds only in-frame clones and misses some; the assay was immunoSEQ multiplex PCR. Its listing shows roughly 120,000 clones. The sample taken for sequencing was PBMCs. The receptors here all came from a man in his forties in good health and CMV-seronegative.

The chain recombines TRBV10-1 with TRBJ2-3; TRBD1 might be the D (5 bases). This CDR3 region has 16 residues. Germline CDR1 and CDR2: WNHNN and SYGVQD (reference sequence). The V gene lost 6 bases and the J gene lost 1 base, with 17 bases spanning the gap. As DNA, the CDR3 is TGCGCCAGCAGGACAGCAACCCTATCGTGCACAGATACGCAGTATTTT. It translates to CASRTATLSCTDTQYF.

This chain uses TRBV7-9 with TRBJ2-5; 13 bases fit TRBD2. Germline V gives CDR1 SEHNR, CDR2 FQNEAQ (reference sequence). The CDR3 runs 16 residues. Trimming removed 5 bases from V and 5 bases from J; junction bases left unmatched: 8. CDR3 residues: CASSPGTSGTHETQYF. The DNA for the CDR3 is TGTGCCAGCAGCCCCGGGACTAGCGGGACTCACGAGACCCAGTACTTC.

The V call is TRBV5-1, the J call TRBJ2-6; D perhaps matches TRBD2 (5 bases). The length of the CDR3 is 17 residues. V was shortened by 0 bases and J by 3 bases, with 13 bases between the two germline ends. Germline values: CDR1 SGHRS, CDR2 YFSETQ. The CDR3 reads CASSLGSKSGGANVLTF. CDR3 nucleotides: TGCGCCAGCAGCTTGGGGTCTAAGAGCGGTGGGGCCAACGTCCTGACTTTC.

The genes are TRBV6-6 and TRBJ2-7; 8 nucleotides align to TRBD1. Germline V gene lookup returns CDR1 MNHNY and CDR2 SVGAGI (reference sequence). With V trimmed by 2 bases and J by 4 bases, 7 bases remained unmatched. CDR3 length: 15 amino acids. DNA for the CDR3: TGTGCCAGCAGTTACGAGGGGACAGGTCGGTACGAGCAGTACTTC. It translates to CASSYEGTGRYEQYF.

The DNA of the CDR3 is TGCAGCGTTGATAAGGGGATGAACACTGAAGCTTTCTTT. This gives the protein CSVDKGMNTEAFF. The chain uses TRBV29-1 and TRBJ1-1, with D perhaps matching TRBD1 (5 bases). V shed 3 bases and J shed 0 bases, with 8 bases lying between them. Germline CDR1 SQVTM, CDR2 ANQGSEA. CDR3 size: 13 residues.

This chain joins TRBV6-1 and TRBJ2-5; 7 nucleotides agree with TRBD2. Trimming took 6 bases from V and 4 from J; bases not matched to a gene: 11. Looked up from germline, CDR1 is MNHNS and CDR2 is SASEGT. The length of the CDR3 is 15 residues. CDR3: CASSWTRSLVETQYF. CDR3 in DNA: TGTGCCAGCAGCTGGACTAGGAGTCTGGTAGAGACCCAGTACTTC.

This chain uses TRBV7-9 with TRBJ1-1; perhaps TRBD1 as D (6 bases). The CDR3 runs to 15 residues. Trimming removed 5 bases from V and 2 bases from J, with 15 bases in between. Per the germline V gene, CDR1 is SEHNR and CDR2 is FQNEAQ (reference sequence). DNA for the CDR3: TGTGCCAGCAGCCAGGACAGAAGTGGTAACACTGAAGCTTTCTTT. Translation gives CASSQDRSGNTEAFF.

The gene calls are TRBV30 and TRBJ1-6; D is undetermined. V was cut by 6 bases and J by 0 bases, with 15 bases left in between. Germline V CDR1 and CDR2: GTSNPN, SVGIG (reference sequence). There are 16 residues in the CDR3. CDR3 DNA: TGTGCCTGCCGCCGGAGCGGGAGCTCCTATAATTCACCCCTCCACTTT. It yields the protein CACRRSGSSYNSPLHF.

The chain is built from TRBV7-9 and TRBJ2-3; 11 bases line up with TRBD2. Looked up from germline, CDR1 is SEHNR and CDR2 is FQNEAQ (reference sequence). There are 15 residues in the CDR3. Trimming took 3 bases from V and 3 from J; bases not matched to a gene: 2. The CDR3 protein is CASSLSSGRTDTQYF. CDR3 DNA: TGTGCCAGCAGCTTGTCTAGCGGGAGGACAGATACGCAGTATTTT.

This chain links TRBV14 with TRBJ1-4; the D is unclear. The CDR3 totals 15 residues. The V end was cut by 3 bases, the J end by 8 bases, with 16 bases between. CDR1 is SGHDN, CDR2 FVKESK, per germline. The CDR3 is CASSHDYGVREKLFF. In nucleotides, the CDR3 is TGTGCCAGCAGCCATGATTACGGGGTGAGGGAAAAACTGTTTTTT.

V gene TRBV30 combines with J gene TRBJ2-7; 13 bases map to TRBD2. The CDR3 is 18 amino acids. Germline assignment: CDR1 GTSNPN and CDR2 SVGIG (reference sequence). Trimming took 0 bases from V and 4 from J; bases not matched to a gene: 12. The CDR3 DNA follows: TGTGCCTGGAGTGTATGGACTAGCGGGAGAGTCTTGGCGTACGAGCAGTACTTC. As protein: CAWSVWTSGRVLAYEQYF.

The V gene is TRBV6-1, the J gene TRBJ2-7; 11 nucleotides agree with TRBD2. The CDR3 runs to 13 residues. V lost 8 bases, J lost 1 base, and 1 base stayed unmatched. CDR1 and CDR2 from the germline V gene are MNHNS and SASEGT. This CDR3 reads CASGTSGSYEQYF. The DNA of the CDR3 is TGTGCCAGCGGGACTAGCGGTTCCTACGAGCAGTACTTC.

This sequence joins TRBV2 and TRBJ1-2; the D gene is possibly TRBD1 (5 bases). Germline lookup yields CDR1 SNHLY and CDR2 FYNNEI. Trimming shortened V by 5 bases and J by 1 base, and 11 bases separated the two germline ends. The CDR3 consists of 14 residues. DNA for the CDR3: TGTGCCAGCAGTAGTCAGGACATTAACTATGGCTACACCTTC. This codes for CASSSQDINYGYTF.

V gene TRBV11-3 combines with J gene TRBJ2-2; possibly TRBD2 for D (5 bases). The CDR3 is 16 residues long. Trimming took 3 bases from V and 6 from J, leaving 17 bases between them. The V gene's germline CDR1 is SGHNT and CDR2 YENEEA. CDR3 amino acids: CASSFTGVYVAGELFF. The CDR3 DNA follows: TGTGCCAGCAGCTTTACCGGGGTCTATGTCGCCGGGGAGCTGTTTTTT.

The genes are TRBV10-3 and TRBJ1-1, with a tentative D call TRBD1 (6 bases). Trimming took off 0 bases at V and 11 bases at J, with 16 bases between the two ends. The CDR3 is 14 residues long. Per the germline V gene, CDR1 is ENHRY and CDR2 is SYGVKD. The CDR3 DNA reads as TGTGCCATCAGTGAGTCGACAGGAAGGGCAGGGGCTTTCTTT. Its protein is CAISESTGRAGAFF.

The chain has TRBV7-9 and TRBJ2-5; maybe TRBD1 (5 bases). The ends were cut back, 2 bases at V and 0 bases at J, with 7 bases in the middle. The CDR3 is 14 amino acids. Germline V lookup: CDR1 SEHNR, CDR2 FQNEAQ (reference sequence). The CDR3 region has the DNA TGTGCCAGCAGCTTATCAGGGAACCAAGAGACCCAGTACTTC. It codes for CASSLSGNQETQYF.

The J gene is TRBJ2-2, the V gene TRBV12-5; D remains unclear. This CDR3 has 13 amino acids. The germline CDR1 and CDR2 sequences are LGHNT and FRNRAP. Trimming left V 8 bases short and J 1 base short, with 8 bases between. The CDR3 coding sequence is TGTGCTAGTCGAGAGCGGAACACCGGGGAGCTGTTTTTT. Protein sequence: CASRERNTGELFF.

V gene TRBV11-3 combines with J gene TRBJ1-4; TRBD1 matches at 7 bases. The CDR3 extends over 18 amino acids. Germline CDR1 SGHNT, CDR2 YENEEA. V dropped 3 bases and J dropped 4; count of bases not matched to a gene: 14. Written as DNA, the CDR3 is TGTGCCAGCAGCTTTGACTCGGCAGGGGGGTTTGGTAATGAAAAACTGTTTTTT. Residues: CASSFDSAGGFGNEKLFF.

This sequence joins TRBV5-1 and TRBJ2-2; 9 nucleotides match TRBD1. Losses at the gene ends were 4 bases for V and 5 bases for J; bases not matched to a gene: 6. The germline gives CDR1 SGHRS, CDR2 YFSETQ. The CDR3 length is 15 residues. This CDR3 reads CASSQDRGGTGELFF. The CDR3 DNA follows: TGCGCCAGCAGCCAGGACAGGGGTGGGACCGGGGAGCTGTTTTTT.

The CDR3 loop is CASSATSGSNEQFF. CDR3 coding DNA: TGTGCCAGCAGCGCAACTAGCGGGAGCAATGAGCAGTTCTTC. This chain joins TRBV4-2 and TRBJ2-1; 11 bases are shared with TRBD2. CDR3 length: 14 amino acids. Germline assignment: CDR1 LGHNA and CDR2 YNFKEQ. J gave up 6 bases and V 5 bases, and 3 bases lay outside the gene matches.

This CDR3 reads CASSTLAWSEAFF. In nucleotides, the CDR3 is TGTGCCAGCAGCACCCTCGCGTGGTCTGAAGCTTTCTTT. The V and J genes are TRBV11-2 and TRBJ1-1, with D uncertain. Trimming stripped 5 bases from V and 6 bases from J, with 13 bases between. Germline CDR1 SGHAT, CDR2 FQNNGV. This CDR3 is built from 13 residues.

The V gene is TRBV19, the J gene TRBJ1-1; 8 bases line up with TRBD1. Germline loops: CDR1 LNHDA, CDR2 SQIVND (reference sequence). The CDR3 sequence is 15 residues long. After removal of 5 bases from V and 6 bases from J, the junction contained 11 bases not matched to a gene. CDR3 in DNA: TGTGCCAGTAGTGGGCAGGGGGCGCGGCTTCCTGAAGCTTTCTTT. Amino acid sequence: CASSGQGARLPEAFF.

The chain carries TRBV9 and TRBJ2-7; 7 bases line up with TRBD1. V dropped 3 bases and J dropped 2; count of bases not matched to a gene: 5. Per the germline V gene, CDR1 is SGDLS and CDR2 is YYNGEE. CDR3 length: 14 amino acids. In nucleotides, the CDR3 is TGTGCCAGCAGCGGACGACAGGGCCCCTACGAGCAGTACTTC. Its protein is CASSGRQGPYEQYF.

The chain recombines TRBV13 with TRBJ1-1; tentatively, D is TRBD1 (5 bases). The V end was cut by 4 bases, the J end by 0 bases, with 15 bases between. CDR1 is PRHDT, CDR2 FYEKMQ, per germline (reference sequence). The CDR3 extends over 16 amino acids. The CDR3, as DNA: TGTGCCAGCAGCTGGGGCGTTTCAGGGTTGAACACTGAAGCTTTCTTT. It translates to CASSWGVSGLNTEAFF.

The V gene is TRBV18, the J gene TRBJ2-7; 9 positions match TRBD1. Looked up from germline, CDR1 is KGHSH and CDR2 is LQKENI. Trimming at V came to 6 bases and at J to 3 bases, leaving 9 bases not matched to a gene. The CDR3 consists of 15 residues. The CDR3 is CASSQNRDRVYEQYF. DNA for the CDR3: TGTGCCAGCTCTCAGAACCGGGACAGGGTCTACGAGCAGTACTTC.

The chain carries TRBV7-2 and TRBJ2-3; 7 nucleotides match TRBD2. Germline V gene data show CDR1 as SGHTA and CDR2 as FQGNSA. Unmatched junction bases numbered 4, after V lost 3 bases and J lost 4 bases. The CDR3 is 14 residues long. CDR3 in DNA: TGTGCCAGCAGCTTGAGAACTAGCGCAGATACGCAGTATTTT. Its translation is CASSLRTSADTQYF.

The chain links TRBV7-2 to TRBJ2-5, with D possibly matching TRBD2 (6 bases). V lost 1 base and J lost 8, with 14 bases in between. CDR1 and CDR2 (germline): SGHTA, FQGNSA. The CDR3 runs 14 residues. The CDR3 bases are TGTGCCAGCAGCTTAGGTCTAGCGTCTGCTACCCAGTACTTC. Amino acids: CASSLGLASATQYF.

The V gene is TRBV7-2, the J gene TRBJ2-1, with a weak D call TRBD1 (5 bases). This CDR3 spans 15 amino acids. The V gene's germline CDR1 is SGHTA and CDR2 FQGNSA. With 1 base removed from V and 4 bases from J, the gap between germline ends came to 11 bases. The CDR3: CASSLDQGQYNEQFF. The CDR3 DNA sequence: TGTGCCAGCAGCTTAGACCAGGGCCAGTACAATGAGCAGTTCTTC.

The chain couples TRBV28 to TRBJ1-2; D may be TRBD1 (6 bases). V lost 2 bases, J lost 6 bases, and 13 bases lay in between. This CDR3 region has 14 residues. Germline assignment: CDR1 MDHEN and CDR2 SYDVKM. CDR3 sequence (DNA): TGTGCCAGCAGTTTAAACAGGGTGGGCGATGGCTACACCTTC. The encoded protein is CASSLNRVGDGYTF.

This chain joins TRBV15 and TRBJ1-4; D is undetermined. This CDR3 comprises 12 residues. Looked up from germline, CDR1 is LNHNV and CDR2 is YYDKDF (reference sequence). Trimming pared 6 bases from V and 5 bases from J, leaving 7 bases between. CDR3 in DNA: TGTGCCACCAGTACAGTGAATGAAAAACTGTTTTTT. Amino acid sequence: CATSTVNEKLFF.